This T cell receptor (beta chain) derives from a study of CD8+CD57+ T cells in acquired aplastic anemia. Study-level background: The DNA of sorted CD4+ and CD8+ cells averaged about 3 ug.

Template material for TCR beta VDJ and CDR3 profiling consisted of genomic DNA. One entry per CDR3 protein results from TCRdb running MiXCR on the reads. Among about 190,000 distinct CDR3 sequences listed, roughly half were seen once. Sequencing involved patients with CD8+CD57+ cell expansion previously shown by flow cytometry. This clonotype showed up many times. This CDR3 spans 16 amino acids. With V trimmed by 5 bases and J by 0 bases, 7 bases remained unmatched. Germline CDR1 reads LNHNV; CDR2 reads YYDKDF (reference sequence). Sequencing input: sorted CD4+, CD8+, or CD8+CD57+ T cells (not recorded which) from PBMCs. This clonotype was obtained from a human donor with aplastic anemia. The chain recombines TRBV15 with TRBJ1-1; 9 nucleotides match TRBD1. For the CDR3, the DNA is TGTGCCACCAGCGGCCTCGGACAGGGGATGAACACTGAAGCTTTCTTT. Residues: CATSGLGQGMNTEAFF.